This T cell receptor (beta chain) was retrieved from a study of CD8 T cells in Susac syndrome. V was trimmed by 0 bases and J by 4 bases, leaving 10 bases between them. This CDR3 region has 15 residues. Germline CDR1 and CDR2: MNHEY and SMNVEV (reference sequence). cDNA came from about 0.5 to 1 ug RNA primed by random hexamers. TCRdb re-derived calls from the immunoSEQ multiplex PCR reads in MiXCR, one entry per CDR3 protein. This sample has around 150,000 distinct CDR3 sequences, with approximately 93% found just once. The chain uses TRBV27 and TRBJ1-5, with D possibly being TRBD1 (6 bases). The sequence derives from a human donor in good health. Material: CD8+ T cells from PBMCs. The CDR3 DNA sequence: TGTGCCAGCAGTTTATCAGGGGGGAGGAATCAGCCCCAGCATTTT. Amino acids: CASSLSGGRNQPQHF.